The clone carrying this T cell receptor (beta chain) was counted ten times or more. The use of a sample-barcoded 5' primer and a J-beta primer mix characterized a second PCR of roughly 7 to 12 cycles. Using its own MiXCR run on the 5' RACE reads, TCRdb lists one record per CDR3 protein. The sample includes roughly 1.5 million distinct CDR3 sequences, about 42% of them seen just once. The CDR3 covers 13 residues. Deletions cut 3 bases from V and 1 base from J, with 9 bases between. CDR1 and CDR2 from the germline V gene are SQVTM and ANQGSEA. The data originate from a study of blood T cells in healthy people across ages. Across the study: Per two T cells, template switching captured roughly one barcoded beta molecule.

The chain is built from TRBV29-1 and TRBJ1-1, with D maybe TRBD1 (5 bases). This receptor was obtained from a woman under 30 in good health. The sample taken for sequencing was blood. CDR3 residues: CSVEGRANTEAFF. The CDR3 bases are TGCAGCGTTGAGGGCAGGGCGAACACTGAAGCTTTCTTT.